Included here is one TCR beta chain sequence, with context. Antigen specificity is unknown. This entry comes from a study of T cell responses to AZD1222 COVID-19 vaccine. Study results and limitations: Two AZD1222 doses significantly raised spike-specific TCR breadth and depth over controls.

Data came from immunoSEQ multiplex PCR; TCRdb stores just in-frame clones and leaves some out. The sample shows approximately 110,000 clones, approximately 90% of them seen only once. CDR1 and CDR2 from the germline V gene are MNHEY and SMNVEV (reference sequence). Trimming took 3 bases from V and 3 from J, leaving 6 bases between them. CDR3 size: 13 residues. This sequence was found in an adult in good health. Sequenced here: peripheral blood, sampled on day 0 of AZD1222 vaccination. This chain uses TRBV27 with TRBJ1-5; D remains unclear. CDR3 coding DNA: TGTGCCAGCAGTTTCTCGGTCAATCAGCCCCAGCATTTT. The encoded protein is CASSFSVNQPQHF.